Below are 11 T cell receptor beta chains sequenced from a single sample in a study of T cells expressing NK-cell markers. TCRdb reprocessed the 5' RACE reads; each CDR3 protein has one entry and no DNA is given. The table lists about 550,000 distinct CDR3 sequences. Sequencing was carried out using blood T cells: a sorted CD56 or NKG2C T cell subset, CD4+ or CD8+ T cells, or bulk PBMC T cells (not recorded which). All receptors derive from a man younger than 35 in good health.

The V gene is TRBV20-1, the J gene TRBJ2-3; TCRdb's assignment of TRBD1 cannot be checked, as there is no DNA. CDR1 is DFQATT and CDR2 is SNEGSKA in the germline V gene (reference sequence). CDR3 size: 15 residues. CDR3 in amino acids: CSSPSDRRDTDTQYF.

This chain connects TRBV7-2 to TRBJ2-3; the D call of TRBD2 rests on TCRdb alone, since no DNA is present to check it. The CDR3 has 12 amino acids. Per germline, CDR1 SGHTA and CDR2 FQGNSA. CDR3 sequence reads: CASSSTRVTQYF.

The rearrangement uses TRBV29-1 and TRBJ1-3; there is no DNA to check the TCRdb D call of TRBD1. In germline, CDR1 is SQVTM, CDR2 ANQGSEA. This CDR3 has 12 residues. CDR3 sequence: CSVDRGTNTIYF.

The CDR3 protein is CSARLGTTLTYEQYF. V and J are TRBV20-1 and TRBJ2-7; TCRdb gives TRBD2 as the D gene, but with no DNA this cannot be confirmed. CDR3 length equals 15 residues. The V gene's germline CDR1 is DFQATT and CDR2 SNEGSKA (reference sequence).

CDR3 protein: CASSWRGEYETQYF. The chain uses TRBV27 and TRBJ2-5; there is no DNA to check the TCRdb D call of TRBD1. Per the germline V gene, CDR1 is MNHEY and CDR2 is SMNVEV (reference sequence). The CDR3 covers 14 residues.

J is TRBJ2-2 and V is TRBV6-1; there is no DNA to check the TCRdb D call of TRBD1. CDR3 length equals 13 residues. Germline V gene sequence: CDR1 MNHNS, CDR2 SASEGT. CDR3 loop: CASSQGWTGELFF.

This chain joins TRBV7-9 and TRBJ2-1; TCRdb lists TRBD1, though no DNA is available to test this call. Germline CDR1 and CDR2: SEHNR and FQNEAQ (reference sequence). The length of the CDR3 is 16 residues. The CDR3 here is CASSPSGTARGNEQFF. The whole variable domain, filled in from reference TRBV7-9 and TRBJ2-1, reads DTGVSQNPRHKITKRGQNVTFRCDPISEHNRLYWYRQTLGQGPEFLTYFQNEAQLEKSRLLSDRFSAERPKGSFSTLEIQRTEQGDSAMYLCASSPSGTARGNEQFFGPGTRLTVL.

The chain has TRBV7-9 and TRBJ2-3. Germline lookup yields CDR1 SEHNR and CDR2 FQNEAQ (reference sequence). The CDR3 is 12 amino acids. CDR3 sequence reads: CAPTASTDTQYF.

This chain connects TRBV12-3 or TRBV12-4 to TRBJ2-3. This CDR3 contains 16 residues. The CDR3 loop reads CASSSLATRDQDTQYF.

The CDR3 here is CASRREEANVLTF. This chain joins TRBV5-6 and TRBJ2-6; the TRBD2 assignment by TCRdb is unverifiable without DNA. Germline V gene lookup returns CDR1 SGHDT and CDR2 YYEEEE. The CDR3 is 13 amino acids.

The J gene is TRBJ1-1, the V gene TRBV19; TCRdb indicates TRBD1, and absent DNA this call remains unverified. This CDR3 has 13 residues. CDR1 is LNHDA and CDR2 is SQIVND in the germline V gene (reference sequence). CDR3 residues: CASSGRVNTEAFF.